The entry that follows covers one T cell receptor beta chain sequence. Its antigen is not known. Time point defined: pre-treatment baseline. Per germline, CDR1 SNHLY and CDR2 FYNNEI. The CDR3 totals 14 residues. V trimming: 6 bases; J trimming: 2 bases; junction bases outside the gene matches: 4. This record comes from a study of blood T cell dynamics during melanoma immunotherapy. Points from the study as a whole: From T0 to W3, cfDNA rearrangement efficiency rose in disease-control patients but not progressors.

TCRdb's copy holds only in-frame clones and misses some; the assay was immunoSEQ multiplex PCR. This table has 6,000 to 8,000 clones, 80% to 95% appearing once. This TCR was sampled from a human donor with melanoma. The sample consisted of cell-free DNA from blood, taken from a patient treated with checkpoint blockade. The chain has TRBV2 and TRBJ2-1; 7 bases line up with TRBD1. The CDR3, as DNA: TGTGCCAGCAGCGCGCAGGGGGCCTACAATGAGCAGTTCTTC. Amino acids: CASSAQGAYNEQFF.